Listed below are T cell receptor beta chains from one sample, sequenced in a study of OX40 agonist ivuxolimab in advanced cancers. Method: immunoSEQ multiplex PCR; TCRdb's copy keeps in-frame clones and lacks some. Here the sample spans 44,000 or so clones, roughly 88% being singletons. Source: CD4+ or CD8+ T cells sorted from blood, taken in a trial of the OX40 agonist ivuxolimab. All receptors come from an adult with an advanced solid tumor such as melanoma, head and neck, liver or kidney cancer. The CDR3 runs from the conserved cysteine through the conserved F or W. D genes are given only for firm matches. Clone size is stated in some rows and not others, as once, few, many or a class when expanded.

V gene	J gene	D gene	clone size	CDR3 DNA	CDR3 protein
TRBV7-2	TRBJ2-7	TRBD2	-	TGTGCCAGCAGCTGGCGGGGGTCCTACGAGCAGTACTTC	CASSWRGSYEQYF
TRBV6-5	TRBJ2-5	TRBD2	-	TGTGCCAGCAGTGGACTAGCGGCTAAGGAGACCCAGTACTTC	CASSGLAAKETQYF
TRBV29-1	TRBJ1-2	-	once	TGCAGCGTTGAAGAATTAGAAACTAGCTATGGCTACACCTTC	CSVEELETSYGYTF
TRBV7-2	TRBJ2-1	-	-	TGTGCCAGCAGCTTAGCGCTCAGGCTCAATGAGCAGTTCTTC	CASSLALRLNEQFF
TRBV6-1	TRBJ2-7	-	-	TGTGCCAGCAGCTACGACAGGAATACTCCCTACGAGCAGTACTTC	CASSYDRNTPYEQYF
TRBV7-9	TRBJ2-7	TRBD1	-	TGTGCCAGCAGCCCTTCCAGGACAGGGGAGGACGAGCAGTACTTC	CASSPSRTGEDEQYF
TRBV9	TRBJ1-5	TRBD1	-	TGTGCCAGCAGCAGATCCGGGACAGGGGGTCAGCCCCAGCATTTT	CASSRSGTGGQPQHF
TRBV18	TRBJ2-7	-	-	TGTGCCAGCTCCCCGGACAGAGTCGGAGAGTACTTC	CASSPDRVGEYF
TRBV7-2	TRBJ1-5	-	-	TGTGCCAGCAGCTTAAGGGGGGTTACCCAGCATTTT	CASSLRGVTQHF
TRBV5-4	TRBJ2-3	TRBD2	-	TGTGCCAGCAGCGGAAATTTAGCGGGGGGCTATGCTAGCACAGATACGCAGTATTTT	CASSGNLAGGYASTDTQYF
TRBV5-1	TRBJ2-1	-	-	TGCGCCAGCAGCCAAAGCGAGGAGGGTTTCGATGAGCAGTTCTTC	CASSQSEEGFDEQFF
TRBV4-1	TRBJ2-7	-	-	TGCGCCAGCAGCCCCATCGGCAGTAGCTCCTACGAGCAGTACTTC	CASSPIGSSSYEQYF
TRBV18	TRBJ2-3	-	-	TGTGCCAGCTCACCACGGGAAGGGCGGAGAGATACGCAGTATTTT	CASSPREGRRDTQYF
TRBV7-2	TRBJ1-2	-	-	TGTGCCAGCAGCGAAATGTATGGCTACACCTTC	CASSEMYGYTF
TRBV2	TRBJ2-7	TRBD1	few	TGTGCCAGCAGTTCCCGACAGGGAGCGGACTTAAGCTCCTACGAGCAGTACTTC	CASSSRQGADLSSYEQYF
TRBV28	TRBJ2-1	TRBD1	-	TGTGCCAGCAGCAACAGGGGATCCTACAATGAGCAGTTCTTC	CASSNRGSYNEQFF
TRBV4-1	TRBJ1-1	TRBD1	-	TGCGCCAGCAGCCATGGGCCGGGACAGCAGAACACTGAAGCTTTCTTT	CASSHGPGQQNTEAFF
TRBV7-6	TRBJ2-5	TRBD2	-	TGTACCCGGGGGGGGCTGGGTGAGACCCAGTACTTC	CTRGGLGETQYF
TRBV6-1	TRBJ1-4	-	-	TGTGCCAGCGTCCTTGGAGGCACTAATGAAAAACTGTTTTTT	CASVLGGTNEKLFF
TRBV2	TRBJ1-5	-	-	TGTGCCAGCAGCCGACAGCCCAATCAGCCCCAGCATTTT	CASSRQPNQPQHF
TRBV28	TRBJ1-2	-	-	TGTGCCAGCAGTTCTACAGGGCGGGAGGGTGGCTACACCTTC	CASSSTGREGGYTF
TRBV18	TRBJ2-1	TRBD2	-	TGTGCCAGCTCACCATCTCTAACGGGACTAGCGGGGGTTGGGGAGCAGTTCTTC	CASSPSLTGLAGVGEQFF
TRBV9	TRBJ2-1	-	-	TGTGCCAGCAGCGTAGGCCCTAGTGCGGTCCCACCGGGGTTTGAGCAGTTCTTC	CASSVGPSAVPPGFEQFF
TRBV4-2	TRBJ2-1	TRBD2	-	TGTGCCAGCAGCCAAGTAGGGACTAGCGAGTACAATGAGCAGTTCTTC	CASSQVGTSEYNEQFF
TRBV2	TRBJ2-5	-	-	TGTGCCGGCAGTGAACGAGGCCTAGCCTCAGAGACCCAGTACTTC	CAGSERGLASETQYF
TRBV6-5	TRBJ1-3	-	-	TGTGCCAGCAGGAACAGGGTTGACTCTGGAAACACCATATATTTT	CASRNRVDSGNTIYF
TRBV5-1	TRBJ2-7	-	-	TGCGCCAGCAGCTTGGCAGGAGACGCATACGAGCAGTACTTC	CASSLAGDAYEQYF
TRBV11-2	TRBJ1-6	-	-	TGTGCCAGCAGCCGGGGCCCCTATAATTCACCCCTCCACTTT	CASSRGPYNSPLHF
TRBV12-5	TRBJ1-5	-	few	TGTGCTAGTGGTTTGGGAGAACAGCCCCAGCATTTT	CASGLGEQPQHF
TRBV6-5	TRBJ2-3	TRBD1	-	TGTGCCAGCAGTTCCGACGGACAGGGCTCCACAGATACGCAGTATTTT	CASSSDGQGSTDTQYF
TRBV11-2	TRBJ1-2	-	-	TGTGCCAGCAGTTATCCCGACAGAGGAGGCTACACCTTC	CASSYPDRGGYTF
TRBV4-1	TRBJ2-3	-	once	TGCGCCAGCAGCACCGGGGGCGGGGGAGATACGCAGTATTTT	CASSTGGGGDTQYF
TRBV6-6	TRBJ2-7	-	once	TGTGCCAGCAGTTCTAACTACGAGCAGTACTTC	CASSSNYEQYF
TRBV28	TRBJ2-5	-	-	TGTGCCAGCAGTCGCCCGACCAGGGAGTACCAAGAGACCCAGTACTTC	CASSRPTREYQETQYF
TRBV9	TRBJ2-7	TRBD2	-	TGTGCCAGCAGCGACGGGACTAGGAACTACGAGCAGTACTTC	CASSDGTRNYEQYF
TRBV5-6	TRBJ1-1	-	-	TGTGCCAGCAGCTTGCGCATGAACACTGAAGCTTTCTTT	CASSLRMNTEAFF
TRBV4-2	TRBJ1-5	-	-	TGTGCCAGCAGCCAAGTGTCGGGGGATCATCAGCCCCAGCATTTT	CASSQVSGDHQPQHF
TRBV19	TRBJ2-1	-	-	TGTGCCAGTAGTGCACCTCGGGTGTGGCGTTTACCTGACCGGGGGAATTACAATGAGCAGTTCTTC	CASSAPRVWRLPDRGNYNEQFF
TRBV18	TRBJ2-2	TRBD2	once	TGTGCCAGCTCACCAACTAGCGGAGACACCGGGGAGCTGTTTTTT	CASSPTSGDTGELFF
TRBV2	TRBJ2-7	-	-	TGTGCCAGCAGGCAGGGAGCAGCCTACGAGCAGTACTTC	CASRQGAAYEQYF
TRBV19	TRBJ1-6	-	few	TGTGCCAGTAGGATCGACGGGGATTATAATTCACCCCTCCACTTT	CASRIDGDYNSPLHF
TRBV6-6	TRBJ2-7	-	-	TGTGCCAGCAGTTCCCCCGACACTATTTCCTACGAGCAGTACTTC	CASSSPDTISYEQYF